These T cell receptor beta chains were read from a single sample in a study of OX40 agonist ivuxolimab in advanced cancers. Generated by immunoSEQ multiplex PCR, the TCRdb table keeps only in-frame clones and is missing some. The table lists about 90,000 clones, about 90% of them singletons. Sequencing was performed on CD4+ or CD8+ T cells sorted from blood, taken in a trial of the OX40 agonist ivuxolimab. These receptors originate from an adult with an advanced solid tumor such as melanoma, head and neck, liver or kidney cancer. The conserved cysteine and the conserved F or W are not part of the CDR3 here.

V gene	CDR3 length	J gene	CDR3 protein
TRBV28	15	TRBJ1-1	ASSPLEAFIGGTEAF
TRBV28	12	TRBJ2-2	ASRWDGLEGELF
TRBV9	11	TRBJ1-1	ASSPWMNTEAF
TRBV5-6	16	TRBJ2-7	AILKSAVTGRAPYEQY
TRBV28	15	TRBJ2-1	ASSLAWTGPSYNEQF
TRBV6-5	11	TRBJ1-1	ASRRQGNTEAF
TRBV7-6	14	TRBJ2-1	ASSLTSGLDYNEQF
TRBV7-9	17	TRBJ2-2	ASTYIDLGLAGNTGELF
TRBV11-3	12	TRBJ1-3	ASSLGQSGNTIY
TRBV5-1	15	TRBJ2-6	ASRGGTGLSGANVLT
TRBV6-6	13	TRBJ2-3	ASSYNPYDTDTQY
TRBV18	14	TRBJ2-7	ASSPTFDRSTHEQY
TRBV5-8	10	TRBJ2-7	ASSIDTYEQY
TRBV27	12	TRBJ1-3	ASIPVGGGNTIY
TRBV7-9	14	TRBJ1-6	ASSSPGVGYNSPLH
TRBV4-1	15	TRBJ2-7	ASSQEGDPLGPYEQY
TRBV7-9	10	TRBJ1-1	ASSLGRQEAF
TRBV11-2	11	TRBJ2-1	ASSLGDYNEQF
TRBV27	14	TRBJ2-7	ASSLFAGGPSYEQY
TRBV5-4	15	TRBJ2-7	ASSLDYPSGPSYEQY
TRBV6-6	14	TRBJ1-6	ASSPLQGRYNSPLH
TRBV11-2	12	TRBJ2-1	ASSLGYSNNEQF
TRBV6-5	10	TRBJ1-1	ASSQGGTEAF
TRBV6-5	11	TRBJ1-1	ASRNRGNTEAF
TRBV6-5	12	TRBJ2-2	ASSYKQGAGELF